This T cell receptor (beta chain) came from a study of shared clonotypes between healthy human individuals. Repertoires were generated with immunoSEQ multiplex PCR, while TCRdb's copy carries only in-frame clones and drops some. The table has roughly 1 million clones, under 80% seen once. CDR1 is SGHRS, CDR2 YFSETQ, per germline. The CDR3 is 15 amino acids. Trimming pared 0 bases from V and 1 base from J, leaving 9 bases between. The receptor comes from a man between 18 and 29 years old in good health. This sequence joins TRBV5-1 and TRBJ2-3, with D tentatively TRBD1 (5 bases). Material: memory CD4+ T cells sorted from blood. Subset in this sample: CD45RA-negative fraction. The CDR3 coding sequence is TGCGCCAGCAGCTTGGGTGCCAGGGGCACAGATACGCAGTATTTT. Protein product: CASSLGARGTDTQYF.